These T cell receptor beta chains were read from a single sample in a study of Tregs in tolerant kidney transplant recipients. Clones were read by immunoSEQ multiplex PCR, and TCRdb kept only the in-frame ones, dropping some. The sample contains around 75,000 clones, roughly 91% of which appear only once. The sequencing here drew on CD4+ T cells from blood, taken before the transplant. All receptors come from a human donor who received a combined kidney and bone marrow transplant. Each CDR3 is given with its conserved first and last residue. D genes are given only for firm matches. Not every row has a clone size; where given, it reads once, few, many or a size class.

d_call j_call cdr3_length clone_size v_call cdr3_nt cdr3_aa
TRBD1 TRBJ1-5 11 NA TRBV6-1 TGTGCCACGGGACAGCATCAGCCCCAGCATTTT CATGQHQPQHF
NA TRBJ2-1 15 NA TRBV2 TGTGCCAGCAGTGCTGGCAGGGGTCCCTACAATGAGCAGTTCTTC CASSAGRGPYNEQFF
NA TRBJ2-5 11 NA TRBV20-1 TGCAGTGCTAGAGATCAAAAGACCCAGTACTTC CSARDQKTQYF
TRBD1 TRBJ1-4 14 NA TRBV28 TGTGCCAGCAGTGTATACAGGGGGGCGGAAAAACTGTTTTTT CASSVYRGAEKLFF
TRBD2 TRBJ2-2 16 NA TRBV5-4 TGTGCCAGCAGCTTGAGGAGCGGGAGCAACACCGGGGAGCTGTTTTTT CASSLRSGSNTGELFF
NA TRBJ1-1 15 NA TRBV7-8 TGTGCCAGCAGCTCCCCTGTGGGCGTAGGCACTGAAGCTTTCTTT CASSSPVGVGTEAFF
NA TRBJ2-5 14 NA TRBV27 TGTGCCAGCAGTTTGACGGGGAGGAGAGAGACCCAGTACTTC CASSLTGRRETQYF
TRBD1 TRBJ2-6 15 NA TRBV9 TGTGCCAGCAGCGTTGACGGACAGGTTCTCAACGTCCTGACTTTC CASSVDGQVLNVLTF
TRBD1 TRBJ2-7 16 NA TRBV28 TGTGCCACCACCTCCCTTCCCGGGACAGGGTTCTACGAGCAGTACTTC CATTSLPGTGFYEQYF
NA TRBJ1-1 14 NA TRBV7-3 TGTGCCAGCAGCTTACCGACAGTTCGGACTGAAGCTTTCTTT CASSLPTVRTEAFF
TRBD1 TRBJ1-2 15 NA TRBV28 TGTGCCAGCAGACTTCCGGGAGCAGGGGGCGATGGCTACACCTTC CASRLPGAGGDGYTF
TRBD1 TRBJ2-7 15 NA TRBV2 TGTGCCAGCAGTGAACAGGGGGTTCCCACCTACGAGCAGTACTTC CASSEQGVPTYEQYF
NA TRBJ2-7 15 NA TRBV4-3 TGCGCCAGCAGCCAAGATTGGGGCTTCCCCTACGAGCAGTACTTC CASSQDWGFPYEQYF
NA TRBJ2-7 16 NA TRBV9 TGTGCCAGCAGCGTAGGATCGAGCGGCACCATTTACGAGCAGTACTTC CASSVGSSGTIYEQYF
NA TRBJ2-7 13 once TRBV6-6 TGTGCCAGCAGTTACGATATGACATACGAGCAGTACTTC CASSYDMTYEQYF
NA TRBJ2-7 14 NA TRBV5-4 TGTGCCAGCAGCTTAGATCCGCAGACCTACGAGCAGTACTTC CASSLDPQTYEQYF
NA TRBJ2-5 17 NA TRBV7-3 TGTGCCAGCAGCTTAAAGGGGGAGAGGACAGACCAAGAGACCCAGTACTTC CASSLKGERTDQETQYF
TRBD2 TRBJ2-2 17 NA TRBV27 TGTGCCAGCAGTCCCTTAAGACTAGCGGCTAACACCGGGGAGCTGTTTTTT CASSPLRLAANTGELFF
NA TRBJ1-2 15 NA TRBV25-1 TGTGCCAGCAGTGAATCCGGGTACCGGGGGGATGGCTACACCTTC CASSESGYRGDGYTF
NA TRBJ2-5 12 NA TRBV27 TGTGCCACCAGGGGACTACAAGAGACCCAGTACTTC CATRGLQETQYF
NA TRBJ2-1 15 NA TRBV27 TGTGCCAGCCGGACAGACCCGAGCTCCTACAATGAGCAGTTCTTC CASRTDPSSYNEQFF
NA TRBJ1-1 14 NA TRBV19 TGTGCCAGTGGCTCCCGGGGTTCGTGGACTGAAGCTTTCTTT CASGSRGSWTEAFF
TRBD2 TRBJ2-1 15 NA TRBV15 TGTGCCACCAGCAGAGGAGCGGGGCCCTACAATGAGCAGTTCTTC CATSRGAGPYNEQFF
TRBD1 TRBJ2-7 12 NA TRBV29-1 TGCAGCGTTATGACAGGGGCCTACGAGCAGTACTTC CSVMTGAYEQYF
NA TRBJ2-7 15 NA TRBV4-3 TGCGCCAGCAGCCAAGATGGGGCCCCATTCTACGAGCAGTACTTC CASSQDGAPFYEQYF
TRBD1 TRBJ1-1 13 NA TRBV2 TGTGCCAGCGGGGGGACAGCGCTATATTCGGCTTTCTTT CASGGTALYSAFF
NA TRBJ1-2 14 once TRBV5-1 TGCGCCAGCAGCTTCCGGGGGGAGACTGATGGCTACACCTTC CASSFRGETDGYTF